These T cell receptor beta chains were read from a single sample in a study of T cell repertoires in cytomegalovirus infection. TCRdb used MiXCR to reprocess the reads, holding one entry per CDR3 protein. This table holds fewer than 250,000 distinct CDR3 sequences, 12% found once. The specimen sequenced was PBMCs. These TCRs come from a human donor in good health (CMV status not recorded). Some clones in this sample may be carry-over from other donors' samples. CDR3s include the opening cysteine and the closing phenylalanine or tryptophan.

v_call	j_call	cdr3_aa
TRBV7-2	TRBJ2-2	CASSPGRRTGELFF
TRBV2	TRBJ2-5	CASSDPGSQETQYF
TRBV25-1	TRBJ1-2	CASSVNVGMRYTF
TRBV7-2	TRBJ2-5	CASSLVGALTGSQETQYF
TRBV20-1	TRBJ2-7	CSANGRGDEQYF
TRBV7-2	TRBJ2-7	CASSFGRTSGAREQYF
TRBV7-2	TRBJ1-5	CASSPLMLGNQPQHF
TRBV19	TRBJ1-4	CASRDLLERTTNEKLFF
TRBV25-1	TRBJ2-5	CASSVAGEAETQYF
TRBV6-2/TRBV6-3	TRBJ1-5	CASSLFGTNQPQHF
TRBV11-1	TRBJ1-2	CASSRQGGYGYTF
TRBV28	TRBJ2-3	CACQKAGGTDTQYF
TRBV12-3/TRBV12-4	TRBJ2-1	CASRDGTSTNEQFF
TRBV29-1	TRBJ2-7	CSVEGEGTYEQYF
TRBV7-2	TRBJ2-5	CASSPPGETQYF
TRBV7-9	TRBJ2-4	CASSSPMSSGAPLDIQYF
TRBV29-1	TRBJ1-2	CSVGDTNYGYTF
TRBV12-3/TRBV12-4	TRBJ1-3	CASSLRLGGSETGNTIYF
TRBV6-1	TRBJ2-5	CASSIDPQETQYF
TRBV7-8	TRBJ1-5	CASSLRGLSNQPQHF
TRBV7-9	TRBJ2-7	CASSPPTGRYEQYF
TRBV11-1	TRBJ2-2	CASSLFSGRDDTGELFF
TRBV29-1	TRBJ2-6	CSVEDPSPSSGANVLTF
TRBV24-1	TRBJ2-1	CATSGPTSNEQFF
TRBV28	TRBJ2-7	CASSRAGTVREQYF
TRBV7-2	TRBJ2-5	CASSWDSGGRETQYF
TRBV7-2	TRBJ1-2	CASSLEVGADYGYTF
TRBV11-2	TRBJ2-7	CASSLLAGGGSSYEQYF
TRBV5-1	TRBJ2-2	CASSFFSGSPPNTGELFF
TRBV7-2	TRBJ2-3	CASSFLGGFSTDTQYF
TRBV9	TRBJ1-1	CASSARQGKAFF
TRBV20-1	TRBJ2-1	CSARGQGLYNEQFF
TRBV7-2	TRBJ1-2	CASSLGTGNYGYTF
TRBV3-1	TRBJ2-1	CASREVVDGNEQFF
TRBV7-2	TRBJ1-5	CASSLRTGIGNQPQHF
TRBV7-9	TRBJ2-7	CASSRGHPEQYF
TRBV7-3	TRBJ1-1	CASRRDLNTEAFF
TRBV7-3	TRBJ1-3	CASSSDGSGNTIYF
TRBV29-1	TRBJ2-7	CSVEGPRAHEQYF
TRBV6-2/TRBV6-3	TRBJ2-1	CASSATGTGVGNEQFF
TRBV28	TRBJ1-2	CASRRVGDYGYTF
TRBV29-1	TRBJ1-5	CSVSPGTDQPQHF
TRBV10-3	TRBJ2-7	CAIRGLADPYEQYF
TRBV7-2	TRBJ2-5	CASAWGVQETQYF
TRBV4-3	TRBJ2-5	CASSQERRETQYF
TRBV20-1	TRBJ1-5	CSAVQGAQNQPQHF
TRBV7-2	TRBJ2-1	CASSLVGGAYNEQFF
TRBV6-5	TRBJ2-3	CASGRVADTQYF
TRBV6-5	TRBJ2-7	CASSFRISGSYEQYF
TRBV11-3	TRBJ2-7	CASSLNPTSGHEQYF
TRBV12-3/TRBV12-4	TRBJ1-1	CASIQGAGDRYTEAFF
TRBV11-2	TRBJ1-3	CASSDWTKGNTIYF
TRBV5-1	TRBJ2-7	CASSLGQGVDEQYF